This TCR beta chain was observed in a study of T cell responses to AZD1222 COVID-19 vaccine. There are 14 residues in the CDR3. V lost 6 bases to trimming and J lost 4 bases, with 14 bases between them. CDR1 is SNHLY and CDR2 is FYNNEI in the germline V gene. The data were produced by immunoSEQ multiplex PCR, yet TCRdb's version contains in-frame clones alone and is incomplete. The sample carries roughly 110,000 clones, 92% recorded once. Here the sequenced sample was peripheral blood, taken 28 days after the second AZD1222 dose. This rearrangement joins TRBV2 to TRBJ2-3; D possibly corresponds to TRBD2 (6 bases). The receptor comes from an adult who received the AZD1222 COVID-19 vaccine. The CDR3 nucleotides read TGTGCCAGCAGGACGGCTGCGGGGTCAGATACGCAGTATTTT. Translated, it gives CASRTAAGSDTQYF.